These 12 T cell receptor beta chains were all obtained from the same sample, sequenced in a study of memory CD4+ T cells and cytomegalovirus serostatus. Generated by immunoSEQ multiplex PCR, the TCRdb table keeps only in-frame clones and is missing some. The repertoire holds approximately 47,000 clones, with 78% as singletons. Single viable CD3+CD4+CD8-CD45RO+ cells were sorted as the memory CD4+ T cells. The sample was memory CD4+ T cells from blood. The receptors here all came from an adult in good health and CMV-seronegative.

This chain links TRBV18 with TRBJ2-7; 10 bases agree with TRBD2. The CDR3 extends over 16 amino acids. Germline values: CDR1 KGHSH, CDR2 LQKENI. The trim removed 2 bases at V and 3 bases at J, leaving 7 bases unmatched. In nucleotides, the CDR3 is TGTGCCAGCTCACCAAGCCAAGCGGGGGGGGTCTACGAGCAGTACTTC. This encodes CASSPSQAGGVYEQYF.

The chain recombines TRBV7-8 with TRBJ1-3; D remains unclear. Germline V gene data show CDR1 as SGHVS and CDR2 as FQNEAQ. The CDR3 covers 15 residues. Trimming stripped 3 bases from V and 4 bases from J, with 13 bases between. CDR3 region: CASSFGGVSGNTIYF. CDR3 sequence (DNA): TGTGCCAGCAGCTTCGGTGGGGTATCCGGAAACACCATATATTTT. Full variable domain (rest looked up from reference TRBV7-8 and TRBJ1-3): GAGVSQSPRYKVAKRGQDVALRCDPISGHVSLFWYQQALGQGPEFLTYFQNEAQLDKSGLPSDRFFAERPEGSVSTLKIQRTQQEDSAVYLCASSFGGVSGNTIYFGEGSWLTVV.

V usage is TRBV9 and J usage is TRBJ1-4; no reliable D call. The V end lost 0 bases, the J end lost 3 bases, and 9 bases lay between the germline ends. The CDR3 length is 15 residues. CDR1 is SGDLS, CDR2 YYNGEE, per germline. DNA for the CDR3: TGTGCCAGCAGCGTAGGCCGCTTACCTAATGAAAAACTGTTTTTT. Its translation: CASSVGRLPNEKLFF. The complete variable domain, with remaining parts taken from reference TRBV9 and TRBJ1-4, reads DSGVTQTPKHLITATGQRVTLRCSPRSGDLSVYWYQQSLDQGLQFLIQYYNGEERAKGNILERFSAQQFPDLHSELNLSSLELGDSALYFCASSVGRLPNEKLFFGSGTQLSVL.

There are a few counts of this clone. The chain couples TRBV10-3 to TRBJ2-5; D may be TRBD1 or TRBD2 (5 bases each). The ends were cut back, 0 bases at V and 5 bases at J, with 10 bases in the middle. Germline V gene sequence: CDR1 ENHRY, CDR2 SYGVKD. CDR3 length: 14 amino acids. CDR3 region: CAISESVGEETQYF. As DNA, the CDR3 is TGTGCCATCAGTGAGTCGGTAGGGGAGGAGACCCAGTACTTC.

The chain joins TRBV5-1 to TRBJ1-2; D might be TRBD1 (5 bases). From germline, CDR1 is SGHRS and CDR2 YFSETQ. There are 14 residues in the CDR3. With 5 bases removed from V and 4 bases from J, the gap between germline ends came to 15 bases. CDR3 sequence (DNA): TGCGCCAGCAGGCCAGGGTTGGAGGTCTATGGCTACACCTTC. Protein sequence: CASRPGLEVYGYTF. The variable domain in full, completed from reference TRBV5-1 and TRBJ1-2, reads KAGVTQTPRYLIKTRGQQVTLSCSPISGHRSVSWYQQTPGQGLQFLFEYFSETQRNKGNFPGRFSGRQFSNSRSEMNVSTLELGDSALYLCASRPGLEVYGYTFGSGTRLTVV.

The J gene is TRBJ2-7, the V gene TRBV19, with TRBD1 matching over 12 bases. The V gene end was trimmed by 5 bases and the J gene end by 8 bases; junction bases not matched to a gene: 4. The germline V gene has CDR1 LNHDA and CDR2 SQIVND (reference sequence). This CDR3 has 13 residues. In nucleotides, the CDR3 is TGTGCCAGTAGTGGGGGACAGGGGGCGAAGCAGTACTTC. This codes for CASSGGQGAKQYF.

The CDR3: CASTPWGLGTEAFF. For the CDR3, the DNA is TGTGCCAGCACGCCTTGGGGGCTAGGCACTGAAGCTTTCTTT. V gene TRBV2 combines with J gene TRBJ1-1, with TRBD1 as a possible D gene (6 bases). Germline CDR1 and CDR2: SNHLY and FYNNEI. V dropped 7 bases and J dropped 4 bases, with 16 bases sitting between them. The CDR3 covers 14 residues.

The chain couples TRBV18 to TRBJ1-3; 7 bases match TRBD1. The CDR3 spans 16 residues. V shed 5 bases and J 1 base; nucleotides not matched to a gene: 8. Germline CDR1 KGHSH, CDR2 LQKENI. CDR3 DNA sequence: TGTGCCAGCTCAACTACACAGGGGAGTTCTGGAAACACCATATATTTT. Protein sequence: CASSTTQGSSGNTIYF.

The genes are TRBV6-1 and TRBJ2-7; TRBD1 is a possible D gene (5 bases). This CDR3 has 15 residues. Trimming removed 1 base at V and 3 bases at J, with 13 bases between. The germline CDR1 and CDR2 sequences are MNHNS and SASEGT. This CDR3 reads CASSEEDGRVYEQYF. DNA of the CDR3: TGTGCCAGCAGTGAAGAGGACGGCAGGGTCTACGAGCAGTACTTC.

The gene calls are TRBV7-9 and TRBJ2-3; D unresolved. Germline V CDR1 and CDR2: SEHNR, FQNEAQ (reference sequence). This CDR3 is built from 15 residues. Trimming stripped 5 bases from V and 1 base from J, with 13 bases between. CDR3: CASSQQRSGTDTQYF. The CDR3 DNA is TGTGCCAGCAGCCAGCAACGGTCCGGCACAGATACGCAGTATTTT.

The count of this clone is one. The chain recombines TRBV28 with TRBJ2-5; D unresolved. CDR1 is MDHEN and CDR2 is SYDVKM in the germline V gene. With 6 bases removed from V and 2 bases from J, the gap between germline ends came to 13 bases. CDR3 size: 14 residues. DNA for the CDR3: TGTGCCAGCAGACCTGCTCTCCCGCAAGAGACCCAGTACTTC. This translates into CASRPALPQETQYF.

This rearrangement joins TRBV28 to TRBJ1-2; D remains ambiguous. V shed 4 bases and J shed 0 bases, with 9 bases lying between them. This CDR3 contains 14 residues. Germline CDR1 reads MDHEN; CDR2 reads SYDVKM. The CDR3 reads CASSSTVTNYGYTF. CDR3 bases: TGTGCCAGCAGTTCAACGGTAACTAACTATGGCTACACCTTC.